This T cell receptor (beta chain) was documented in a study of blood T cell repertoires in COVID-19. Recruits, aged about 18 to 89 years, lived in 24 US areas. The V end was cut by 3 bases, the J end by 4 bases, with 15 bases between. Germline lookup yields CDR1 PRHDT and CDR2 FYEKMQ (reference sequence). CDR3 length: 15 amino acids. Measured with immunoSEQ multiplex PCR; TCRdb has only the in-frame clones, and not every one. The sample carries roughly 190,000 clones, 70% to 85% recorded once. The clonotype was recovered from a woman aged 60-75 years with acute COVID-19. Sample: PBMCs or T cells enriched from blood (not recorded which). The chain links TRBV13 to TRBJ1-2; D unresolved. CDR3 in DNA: TGTGCCAGCAGCTTTTTGGGCCAGAACATCTATGGCTACACCTTC. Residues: CASSFLGQNIYGYTF.